Shown below are 14 T cell receptor beta chains from a single sample sequenced in a study of blood T cells in healthy people across ages. A second roughly 7 to 12 cycle PCR used barcoded and J-beta primers. TCRdb re-analysed the 5' RACE reads in MiXCR, keeping a single row per CDR3 protein. The sample lists more than 1,400,000 distinct CDR3 sequences; around 39% were seen once. The source material was blood. Receptors originate from a woman aged 18-29 years in good health.

The CDR3 loop is CASSGTGGLHEQFF. The CDR3 DNA follows: TGTGCCAGCAGTGGGACAGGGGGCCTACATGAGCAGTTCTTC. The chain carries TRBV6-1 and TRBJ2-1; 11 bases fit TRBD1. J was trimmed by 8 bases and V by 4 bases; bases with no gene match: 4. The CDR3 length is 14 residues. CDR1 MNHNS and CDR2 SASEGT come from the germline V gene.

The chain couples TRBV12-3 or TRBV12-4 to TRBJ2-1; tentatively, D is TRBD2 (6 bases). This CDR3 has 15 amino acids. The V gene lost 7 bases and the J gene lost 6 bases, with 19 bases spanning the gap. For the CDR3, the DNA is TGTGCCAGCACCCCAATGACTAGTTTAAGCAATGAGCAGTTCTTC. Translated, it gives CASTPMTSLSNEQFF.

This clonotype was observed a handful of times. The V gene is TRBV6-5, the J gene TRBJ2-1; TRBD2 agrees at 13 bases. Trimming removed 5 bases from V and 15 bases from J; junction bases left unmatched: 7. The germline CDR1 and CDR2 sequences are MNHEY and SVGAGI. The CDR3 runs 13 residues. The DNA for the CDR3 is TGTGCCAGCAGTATGGGACTAGCGGGGCCCCCGTTCTTC. Amino acid sequence: CASSMGLAGPPFF.

This clonotype was seen a few times. V usage is TRBV29-1 and J usage is TRBJ2-3; D uncertain. Per the germline V gene, CDR1 is SQVTM and CDR2 is ANQGSEA. The CDR3 is made up of 15 amino acids. Trimming took 2 bases from V and 0 from J, leaving 12 bases between them. For the CDR3, the DNA is TGCAGCGTTGAACTCGCGGAGACTAGCACAGATACGCAGTATTTT. Encoded protein: CSVELAETSTDTQYF.

This clonotype is a singleton in its sample. The CDR3 sequence is CASSQDRTGTGGNGANVLTF. DNA for the CDR3: TGCGCCAGCAGCCAAGATCGAACCGGGACAGGGGGGAATGGGGCCAACGTCCTGACTTTC. The genes are TRBV4-1 and TRBJ2-6; 11 bases fit TRBD1. Germline trimming cut 0 bases from V and 3 bases from J; bases unmatched to any gene: 10. The germline V gene encodes CDR1 MGHRA and CDR2 YSYEKL. The CDR3 consists of 20 residues.

The chain links TRBV28 to TRBJ2-1; D unclear. CDR3 length equals 14 residues. V was clipped by 6 bases and J by 3 bases, with 12 bases between them. The germline gives CDR1 MDHEN, CDR2 SYDVKM. The CDR3 here is CASSPLSYYNEQFF. The CDR3 DNA reads TGTGCCAGCAGCCCCCTTAGTTACTACAATGAGCAGTTCTTC.

This clonotype turned up a few times. J is TRBJ2-1 and V is TRBV20-1; unclear D gene. Germline V CDR1 and CDR2: DFQATT, SNEGSKA (reference sequence). The length of the CDR3 is 15 residues. The V end was cut by 0 bases, the J end by 4 bases, with 13 bases between. The CDR3 DNA follows: TGCAGTGCTAGAGATCCCGAGGCGCCTTACAATGAGCAGTTCTTC. It encodes CSARDPEAPYNEQFF.

This clonotype was observed a handful of times. The V gene is TRBV20-1, the J gene TRBJ1-2, with D maybe TRBD1 (5 bases). Deletions cut 6 bases from V and 0 bases from J, with 14 bases between. Per germline, CDR1 DFQATT and CDR2 SNEGSKA (reference sequence). The CDR3 length is 14 residues. The CDR3 reads CSAPEDTPNYGYTF. As DNA, the CDR3 is TGCAGTGCCCCAGAGGACACACCTAACTATGGCTACACCTTC.

The V gene is TRBV14, the J gene TRBJ1-1; D might be TRBD1 (5 bases). CDR1 and CDR2 from the germline V gene are SGHDN and FVKESK. The CDR3 extends over 12 amino acids. The V end lost 2 bases, the J end lost 10 bases, and 11 bases lay between the germline ends. CDR3 sequence: CASSQRGNRAFF. The CDR3 DNA follows: TGTGCCAGCAGCCAACGGGGCAACCGAGCTTTCTTT. Full variable domain (rest looked up from reference TRBV14 and TRBJ1-1): EAGVTQFPSHSVIEKGQTVTLRCDPISGHDNLYWYRRVMGKEIKFLLHFVKESKQDESGMPNNRFLAERTGGTYSTLKVQPAELEDSGVYFCASSQRGNRAFFGQGTRLTVV.

The chain is built from TRBV7-2 and TRBJ2-3, with 7 nucleotides matching TRBD2. Looked up from germline, CDR1 is SGHTA and CDR2 is FQGNSA. Unmatched junction bases numbered 9, after V lost 5 bases and J lost 4 bases. The CDR3 extends over 15 amino acids. The CDR3 sequence is CASSPWGGMADTQYF. In DNA form, the CDR3 reads TGTGCCAGCAGCCCGTGGGGGGGAATGGCAGATACGCAGTATTTT.

V usage is TRBV5-1 and J usage is TRBJ2-4; D is unclear. The better agreement between TRBJ2-5 and the DNA end casts doubt on the J call. CDR1 SGHRS and CDR2 YFSETQ come from the germline V gene. The CDR3 covers 13 residues. For the CDR3, the DNA is TGCGCCAGCAGCTTGACACTGAAAGAGACCCAGTACTTC. Translating gives CASSLTLKETQYF.

About this clonotype itself: This may come from a read error, since a much larger clone is one base off. J is TRBJ2-5 and V is TRBV29-1, with D maybe TRBD1 (5 bases). The CDR3 totals 14 residues. The germline V gene has CDR1 SQVTM and CDR2 ANQGSEA. Between the trimmed V and J ends, which lost 3 bases and 1 base, there was a span of 12 bases. The CDR3 is CSVEMVGPQETQYF. The CDR3 DNA is TGCAGCGTTGAGATGGTGGGGCCCCAAGAGACCCAGTACTTC.

V and J are TRBV4-1 and TRBJ2-1, with D unresolved. The V and J ends lost 4 bases and 7 bases respectively, with 17 bases between them. The CDR3 runs 15 residues. Germline lookup yields CDR1 MGHRA and CDR2 YSYEKL. The CDR3, as DNA: TGCGCCAGCAGCCCCATAGCTCCGGCAAAAAATGAGCAGTTCTTC. Translation: CASSPIAPAKNEQFF.

About this clonotype: Possible read error: a much larger clone is one base away. V is TRBV7-9 and J is TRBJ2-6; 11 bases are shared with TRBD1. The V segment lost 5 bases and the J segment 2 bases; nucleotides outside the gene matches: 5. CDR1 and CDR2 from the germline V gene are SEHNR and FQNEAQ (reference sequence). The CDR3 length is 17 residues. DNA for the CDR3: TGTGCCAGCAGCCACGGACAGGGGGCGCCTGGGGCCAACGTCCTGACTTTC. This translates into CASSHGQGAPGANVLTF.